This T cell receptor (beta chain) is drawn from a study of tumor-infiltrating lymphocytes in primary liver carcinoma. The CDR3 covers 15 residues. Germline values: CDR1 SGHRS, CDR2 YFSETQ. TCR beta cDNA was prepared out of 500 ng total RNA by means of a constant-region primer. Each TCR beta library was derived from three nested multiplex PCR rounds that employed slightly modified ARM-PCR. Use of TRBV1-TRBV30 forward primers with a C-beta reverse primer characterized the first two PCR rounds, which lasted about 10 cycles each. TCRdb reprocessed the multiplex PCR reads via MiXCR and lists one record per CDR3 protein. The sample holds approximately 74,000 distinct CDR3 sequences, 71% seen once. It was from 20-30 mg of unsorted bulk tissue that RNA and DNA were co-extracted. As for this clonotype: A much larger clone differs by one base, so this may be a read error.

Sequencing input: liver tumor tissue from sampling region 4. Noted subset: tumor region T4, right-lateral pole. The clonotype originates from a woman in her fifties or sixties with primary liver carcinoma and hepatitis B virus infection. This sequence joins TRBV5-1 and TRBJ1-1, with a possible D match to TRBD1 (6 bases). The CDR3 spells CAGSWRGGSNTEAFF. Here the CDR3 DNA reads TGCGCCGGCAGCTGGAGGGGGGGTTCGAACACTGAAGCTTTCTTT.